There are a few counts of the clone carrying this T cell receptor beta chain. The record originates from a study of T-cell reconstitution after alpha-beta-depleted transplantation in children. V lost 3 bases and J lost 2, with 8 bases in between. The germline V gene encodes CDR1 MNHEY and CDR2 SMNVEV (reference sequence). CDR3 length: 14 residues. It was with unique molecular identifiers that the TCRbeta library was prepared. Using its own MiXCR run on the PCR reads, TCRdb lists one record per CDR3 protein. Altogether just over 950,000 distinct CDR3 sequences are present, under 30% being singletons, with the ten largest covering about 28%.

V and J are TRBV27 and TRBJ1-5; D ambiguous. The input for sequencing was PBMCs, mostly from graft donor cells, taken 360 days after TCRalphabeta/CD19-depleted stem cell transplant. The TCR was taken from a boy younger than two who had a stem cell transplant for SCID, so the T cells may come from the graft donor. The CDR3 loop is CASSFLWGNQPQHF. Written as DNA, the CDR3 is TGTGCCAGCAGTTTTTTATGGGGCAATCAGCCCCAGCATTTT.